These 18 T cell receptor beta chains came from one sample sequenced in a study of shared clonotypes between healthy human individuals. Clones were sequenced by immunoSEQ multiplex PCR, and TCRdb holds only the in-frame ones, with some missing. The table includes approximately 1,500,000 clones, 95% to 99% detected once. The sample was naive CD4+ T cells sorted from blood. Subset in this sample: CD45RA+ positively selected. The receptors originated from a man aged 30 to 39 in good health.

J is TRBJ1-1 and V is TRBV6-6; the D is unclear. Per germline, CDR1 MNHNY and CDR2 SVGAGI (reference sequence). Between the trimmed V and J ends, which lost 4 bases and 5 bases, there was a span of 8 bases. The CDR3 has 12 residues. The CDR3 DNA is TGTGCCAGCAGTTCACAATCAACTGAAGCTTTCTTT. This gives the protein CASSSQSTEAFF.

CDR3 amino acids: CASRLERGGEQYF. CDR3 DNA: TGTGCCAGTCGTCTAGAGCGCGGCGGCGAGCAGTACTTC. This rearrangement joins TRBV7-3 to TRBJ2-7; no definite D call. Germline CDR1 and CDR2: SGHTA and FQGTGA. The CDR3 contains 13 residues. The germline V and J ends were trimmed by 9 bases and 6 bases, with 18 bases remaining between them.

The chain uses TRBV28 and TRBJ2-5, with D unclear. From germline, CDR1 is MDHEN and CDR2 SYDVKM. The CDR3 runs 14 residues. Trimming took 1 base from V and 1 from J, leaving 7 bases between them. The CDR3 DNA reads TGTGCCAGCAGTTTATCTCCTGTCCAAGAGACCCAGTACTTC. Protein sequence: CASSLSPVQETQYF.

The chain links TRBV28 to TRBJ2-5, with 13 bases aligning to TRBD2. Looked up from germline, CDR1 is MDHEN and CDR2 is SYDVKM. V lost 6 bases, J lost 5 bases, and 3 bases stayed unmatched. The CDR3 is made up of 14 amino acids. CDR3 coding DNA: TGTGCCAGCAGGGGACTAGCGGGATTGGAGACCCAGTACTTC. Translated, it gives CASRGLAGLETQYF.

The chain combines TRBV10-2 with TRBJ2-3; TRBD2 matches 10 bases. The germline gives CDR1 WSHSY, CDR2 SAAADI. V was clipped by 6 bases and J by 2 bases; unmatched bases: 26. This CDR3 spans 22 amino acids. The CDR3 DNA follows: TGCGCCAGCAGCAATACAGGCTTAGGAGCGGGAGGGCCATCCTTAACCACAGATACGCAGTATTTT. Translated, it gives CASSNTGLGAGGPSLTTDTQYF.

The gene calls are TRBV4-3 and TRBJ2-6; D is ambiguous. CDR1 is LGHNA, CDR2 YSLEER, per germline. The CDR3 totals 17 residues. The V end lost 0 bases, the J end lost 0 bases, and 9 bases lay between the germline ends. This CDR3 reads CASSQEVGPSGANVLTF. CDR3 in DNA: TGCGCCAGCAGCCAAGAAGTAGGCCCCTCTGGGGCCAACGTCCTGACTTTC.

The rearrangement uses TRBV10-3 and TRBJ2-4; TRBD2 agrees at 8 bases. J gave up 7 bases and V 0 bases, and 11 bases lay outside the gene matches. Germline assignment: CDR1 ENHRY and CDR2 SYGVKD. This CDR3 has 17 residues. In nucleotides, the CDR3 is TGTGCCATCAGTGAGTCGCGGACTAGCTCGTCACGGAACATTCAGTACTTC. This gives the protein CAISESRTSSSRNIQYF.

The chain couples TRBV5-4 to TRBJ2-7, with 11 bases aligning to TRBD2. The CDR3 length is 17 residues. V lost 2 bases, J lost 1 base, and 8 bases stayed unmatched. Germline CDR1 and CDR2: SGHNT and YYREEE (reference sequence). CDR3 amino acids: CASSFGTSGDLSYEQYF. The DNA for the CDR3 is TGTGCCAGCAGCTTCGGGACTAGCGGAGACTTATCCTACGAGCAGTACTTC.

This rearrangement joins TRBV7-6 to TRBJ2-7; D is possibly TRBD2 (6 bases). V dropped 1 base and J dropped 7 bases, with 17 bases sitting between them. The CDR3 totals 15 residues. Germline CDR1 and CDR2: SGHVS and FNYEAQ. CDR3 protein: CASSLGGSGAGEQYF. CDR3 coding DNA: TGTGCCAGCAGCTTAGGCGGTAGCGGTGCCGGGGAGCAGTACTTC.

This rearrangement joins TRBV5-1 to TRBJ2-1; 11 bases are a match to TRBD1. The ends lost 5 bases at V and 4 bases at J; junction bases unmatched: 8. The CDR3 extends over 16 amino acids. Germline-derived CDR1 and CDR2 are SGHRS and YFSETQ. The CDR3 loop is CASRHRTGGEYNEQFF. The CDR3 DNA follows: TGCGCCAGCAGACATAGGACAGGGGGCGAATACAATGAGCAGTTCTTC.

J is TRBJ1-2 and V is TRBV7-2; the match to TRBD1 covers 7 bases. Looked up from germline, CDR1 is SGHTA and CDR2 is FQGNSA. J lost 5 bases, V lost 0 bases, and 3 bases had no gene match. This CDR3 is built from 14 residues. The CDR3 sequence is CASSLAQGRYGYTF. The CDR3 region has the DNA TGTGCCAGCAGCTTAGCACAGGGGAGATATGGCTACACCTTC. The complete variable domain, with remaining parts taken from reference TRBV7-2 and TRBJ1-2, reads GAGVSQSPSNKVTEKGKDVELRCDPISGHTALYWYRQSLGQGLEFLIYFQGNSAPDKSGLPSDRFSAERTGGSVSTLTIQRTQQEDSAVYLCASSLAQGRYGYTFGSGTRLTVV.

The chain recombines TRBV7-9 with TRBJ1-3, with unresolved D. From germline, CDR1 is SEHNR and CDR2 FQNEAQ (reference sequence). This CDR3 spans 15 amino acids. Trimming cost V 0 bases and J 0 bases, with 6 bases left between them. The CDR3 spells CASSLALSSGNTIYF. CDR3 nucleotides: TGTGCCAGCAGCTTAGCGCTGAGCTCTGGAAACACCATATATTTT.

CDR3: CASSPGGSNYEQYF. DNA for the CDR3: TGTGCCAGCTCACCGGGGGGATCGAACTACGAGCAGTACTTC. J is TRBJ2-7 and V is TRBV18; possibly TRBD2 for D (6 bases). V lost 3 bases, J lost 3 bases, and 12 bases lay in between. This CDR3 has 14 residues. Per germline, CDR1 KGHSH and CDR2 LQKENI.

In regard to this clone: Other DNA sequences in the same sample also yield this CDR3. The genes are TRBV2 and TRBJ1-5; D gene uncertain. Trimming took off 5 bases at V and 0 bases at J, with 5 bases between the two ends. CDR1 is SNHLY and CDR2 is FYNNEI in the germline V gene. The CDR3 has 13 residues. The CDR3 DNA reads TGTGCCAGCAGTACGGATAGCAATCAGCCCCAGCATTTT. Translated: CASSTDSNQPQHF.

The sample holds one count of this clone. This chain links TRBV5-3 with TRBJ2-1, with D unclear. TRBV5-3 has ORF status, its function being uncertain. The CDR3 covers 14 residues. Trimming removed 4 bases at V and 7 bases at J, with 15 bases between. The CDR3, as DNA: TGTGCCAGAAGCGGATGGATCGAACGGAATGAGCAGTTCTTC. The encoded protein is CARSGWIERNEQFF.

The chain joins TRBV25-1 to TRBJ1-2; maybe TRBD1 (5 bases). Germline loops: CDR1 MGHDK, CDR2 SYGVNS. CDR3 size: 14 residues. V lost 2 bases to trimming and J lost 4 bases, with 11 bases between them. The CDR3 loop is CASSEEWGSYGYTF. The CDR3 region has the DNA TGTGCCAGCAGTGAAGAGTGGGGCAGCTATGGCTACACCTTC.

V gene TRBV5-1 combines with J gene TRBJ1-2; D gene unclear. CDR3 length: 14 residues. Trimming took 0 bases from V and 4 from J, leaving 10 bases between them. Germline V gene lookup returns CDR1 SGHRS and CDR2 YFSETQ. Here the CDR3 DNA reads TGCGCCAGCAGCTTGGATTCCCCCGGCTATGGCTACACCTTC. Translation gives CASSLDSPGYGYTF.

The V call is TRBV7-9, the J call TRBJ2-7; tentative D call: TRBD2 (6 bases). Germline V gene data show CDR1 as SEHNR and CDR2 as FQNEAQ (reference sequence). CDR3 size: 15 residues. V lost 5 bases and J 0 bases, leaving 14 bases between the germline ends. CDR3 DNA sequence: TGTGCCAGCAGCCCTCGGGAGTTGGCCTCCTACGAGCAGTACTTC. It specifies CASSPRELASYEQYF.